These 22 T cell receptor beta chains came from one sample sequenced in a study of human T cells and chemical hapten exposure. Time point of the sample: pre-sensitization, week 0. Documented treatment: therapeutic diphenylcyclopropenone sensitization with weekly scalp DPC. In TCRdb, the RACE reads were re-called with MiXCR into one record per CDR3 protein. The table includes about 89,000 distinct CDR3 sequences, 9.5% to 14% detected once. Here the sequenced sample was whole blood, taken in connection with sensitization to the hapten diphenylcyclopropenone (DPC). These receptor sequences come from a woman aged 60-75 years with alopecia areata. Some clones in this sample may be carry-over from other donors' samples.

This clonotype was seen more than once but under ten times. This chain links TRBV29-1 with TRBJ1-2; maybe TRBD1 (5 bases). V shed 6 bases and J shed 5 bases, with 19 bases lying between them. This CDR3 has 14 residues. The germline CDR1 and CDR2 sequences are SQVTM and ANQGSEA. CDR3 sequence reads: CSVRAQSRQYGYTF. CDR3 coding DNA: TGCAGCGTGCGAGCCCAGAGCAGACAGTATGGCTACACCTTC.

Ten or more counts support this clonotype. V usage is TRBV6-1 and J usage is TRBJ2-7; D possibly corresponds to TRBD2 (6 bases). Germline assignment: CDR1 MNHNS and CDR2 SASEGT. The CDR3 runs 12 residues. Between the trimmed V and J ends, which lost 3 bases and 5 bases, there was a span of 8 bases. CDR3 region: CASSEEGNEQYF. For the CDR3, the DNA is TGTGCCAGCAGTGAGGAGGGGAACGAGCAGTACTTC.

This clonotype has a handful of counts. In DNA, the CDR3 is TGCGCCAGCTGGGGAGAGCAGTTCTTC. This gives the protein CASWGEQFF. The genes are TRBV23-1 and TRBJ2-1; D is unclear. TRBV23-1 is an ORF, with its function uncertain. The CDR3 extends over 9 amino acids. V lost 8 bases, J lost 10 bases, and 6 bases lay in between.

This clonotype came up many times. This chain connects TRBV7-8 to TRBJ2-7, with 7 bases that match TRBD1. Unmatched junction bases numbered 9, after V lost 5 bases and J lost 2 bases. This CDR3 is built from 15 residues. From germline, CDR1 is SGHVS and CDR2 FQNEAQ. The CDR3 loop reads CASSQTRDSTYEQYF. In DNA form, the CDR3 reads TGTGCCAGCAGCCAGACCAGGGACAGCACCTACGAGCAGTACTTC.

The V gene is TRBV20-1, the J gene TRBJ1-5, with no clear D. The V gene lost 0 bases and the J gene lost 5 bases, with 5 bases spanning the gap. Germline CDR1 is DFQATT and CDR2 is SNEGSKA (reference sequence). The CDR3 sequence is 12 residues long. DNA for the CDR3: TGCAGTGCTAGAGACAGTTATCAGCCCCAGCATTTT. Its translation: CSARDSYQPQHF.

The chain is built from TRBV5-1 and TRBJ1-6; weak D call: TRBD1 (5 bases). Trimming removed 1 base from V and 0 bases from J, with 11 bases in between. This CDR3 is built from 17 residues. From germline, CDR1 is SGHRS and CDR2 YFSETQ. The CDR3 loop reads CASSLWGPSSYNSPLHF. The CDR3 region has the DNA TGCGCCAGCAGCTTGTGGGGCCCGAGCTCCTATAATTCACCCCTCCACTTT.

There are many counts of this clonotype. The chain combines TRBV10-3 with TRBJ2-3; tentatively, D is TRBD2 (7 bases). The V end was cut by 7 bases, the J end by 4 bases, with 18 bases between. CDR3 length equals 15 residues. Germline-derived CDR1 and CDR2 are ENHRY and SYGVKD. The CDR3 loop is CAINQGGGLPDTQYF. The CDR3 region has the DNA TGTGCCATCAATCAGGGCGGGGGCCTGCCAGATACGCAGTATTTT.

This chain links TRBV6-6 with TRBJ1-1, with D maybe TRBD1 (5 bases). Germline V gene sequence: CDR1 MNHNY, CDR2 SVGAGI (reference sequence). Deletions cut 7 bases from V and 4 bases from J, with 10 bases between. The CDR3 contains 12 residues. CDR3 nucleotide sequence: TGTGCCAGCACCGACAGTAGCACTGAAGCTTTCTTT. It codes for CASTDSSTEAFF.

The chain couples TRBV3-1 to TRBJ1-3; D is unclear. Trimming cost V 0 bases and J 10 bases, with 10 bases left between them. Germline V gene lookup returns CDR1 LGHDT and CDR2 YNNKEL (reference sequence). The CDR3 is made up of 13 amino acids. The CDR3 DNA sequence: TGTGCCAGCAGCCAAGATTACCAGGTTACCATATATTTT. Translating gives CASSQDYQVTIYF.

The CDR3 protein is CASSGAGEQYF. CDR3 sequence (DNA): TGTGCCAGCAGCGGTGCGGGCGAGCAGTACTTC. This rearrangement joins TRBV9 to TRBJ2-7; weak D call: TRBD2 (5 bases). Trimming cost V 3 bases and J 6 bases, with 7 bases left between them. Germline CDR1 is SGDLS and CDR2 is YYNGEE. This CDR3 comprises 11 residues. The whole variable domain, filled in from reference TRBV9 and TRBJ2-7, reads DSGVTQTPKHLITATGQRVTLRCSPRSGDLSVYWYQQSLDQGLQFLIQYYNGEERAKGNILERFSAQQFPDLHSELNLSSLELGDSALYFCASSGAGEQYFGPGTRLTVT.

This clonotype has at least ten counts. This chain joins TRBV24-1 and TRBJ2-1; D not resolved. CDR1 and CDR2 from the germline V gene are KGHDR and SFDVKD. The V gene lost 4 bases and the J gene lost 10 bases, with 10 bases spanning the gap. This CDR3 spans 12 amino acids. The CDR3 is CATSEGSKEQFF. CDR3 sequence (DNA): TGTGCCACCAGTGAAGGTAGCAAGGAGCAGTTCTTC.

This clonotype was seen only a few times. A much larger clone sits a single nucleotide away, making a read error possible. CDR3 nucleotide sequence: TGTGCCACCAGTGATCCCTTTAGTGGCACCGGGGAGATGTTTTTT. It codes for CATSDPFSGTGEMFF. The genes are TRBV24-1 and TRBJ2-2, with D perhaps TRBD2 (5 bases). Looked up from germline, CDR1 is KGHDR and CDR2 is SFDVKD. CDR3 size: 15 residues.

At least ten counts were recorded for this clonotype. This sequence joins TRBV5-4 and TRBJ1-3; unclear D gene. CDR3 length equals 15 residues. Germline loops: CDR1 SGHNT, CDR2 YYREEE (reference sequence). The ends were cut back, 4 bases at V and 0 bases at J, with 11 bases in the middle. CDR3 protein: CASSMWRSSGNTIYF. Here the CDR3 DNA reads TGTGCCAGCAGCATGTGGCGGAGCTCTGGAAACACCATATATTTT.

DNA for the CDR3: TGTGCCAGCAGTGGACAGGGATGGTCGAACTATGGCTACACCTTC. It specifies CASSGQGWSNYGYTF. The V call is TRBV14, the J call TRBJ1-2; TRBD1 aligns across 8 bases. This CDR3 is 15 amino acids long. With 6 bases clipped from V and 2 bases from J, the junction kept 8 bases outside the gene matches. Germline values: CDR1 SGHDN, CDR2 FVKESK.

Details on this clonotype: A junction end diverges from the germline sequence, so it may reflect a read error. The V and J genes are TRBV27 and TRBJ2-1; 9 bases line up with TRBD1. The CDR3 runs to 15 residues. Germline V gene lookup returns CDR1 MNHEY and CDR2 SMNVEV (reference sequence). The CDR3 protein is CASSPGTGTYNEKFF. DNA of the CDR3: TGTGCCAGCAGTCCCGGGACAGGGACGTACAATGAGAAGTTCTTC.

This clonotype was seen many times. The J gene is TRBJ2-3, the V gene TRBV7-8; TRBD1 matches 8 bases. V was pared by 5 bases and J by 0 bases, with 4 bases of the junction left unmatched. Germline V gives CDR1 SGHVS, CDR2 FQNEAQ. This CDR3 contains 15 residues. CDR3 sequence (DNA): TGTGCCAGCAGCCTAGACAGGGGAAGCACAGATACGCAGTATTTT. Translating it yields CASSLDRGSTDTQYF.

This clonotype was detected only a few times. The chain joins TRBV20-1 to TRBJ2-3, with D perhaps matching TRBD1 or TRBD2 (6 bases each). Germline CDR1 reads DFQATT; CDR2 reads SNEGSKA (reference sequence). The CDR3 contains 10 residues. V was trimmed by 6 bases and J by 6 bases, leaving 7 bases between them. The CDR3 bases are TGCAGTGCCGGGGGCGATACGCAGTATTTT. Its translation: CSAGGDTQYF.

This clonotype occurred a few times. The chain employs TRBV6-1 and TRBJ2-1, with 9 bases lining up with TRBD2. The junction had 12 bases not matched to a gene; V was cut back by 2 bases and J by 4 bases. The CDR3 totals 18 residues. Germline V gene data show CDR1 as MNHNS and CDR2 as SASEGT. CDR3 DNA: TGTGCCAGCAGTGAATCGGGGCTAGCGGGGAGATTGTACAATGAGCAGTTCTTC. This sequence encodes CASSESGLAGRLYNEQFF.

This clonotype was found many times. The chain carries TRBV12-3 or TRBV12-4 and TRBJ1-2; 12 nucleotides agree with TRBD1. V was pared by 6 bases and J by 11 bases, with 7 bases of the junction left unmatched. The CDR3 runs 13 residues. The CDR3 is CASSWDRGRWYTF. CDR3 nucleotides: TGTGCCAGCAGCTGGGACAGGGGGCGCTGGTACACCTTC.

This clonotype has just a few counts. This chain links TRBV7-9 with TRBJ2-3; perhaps TRBD2 as D (7 bases). CDR1 is SEHNR, CDR2 FQNEAQ, per germline (reference sequence). The CDR3 consists of 17 residues. V lost 0 bases, J lost 2 bases, and 15 bases lay in between. CDR3 nucleotide sequence: TGTGCCAGCAGCTTAGCGCAGTGGGGGGGCGACACAGATACGCAGTATTTT. Protein: CASSLAQWGGDTDTQYF.

This clonotype showed up many times. The rearrangement links TRBV6-5 to TRBJ2-7; possible D gene TRBD2, 6 bases. CDR3 length: 15 amino acids. V was pared by 5 bases and J by 2 bases, with 16 bases between. Germline CDR1 is MNHEY and CDR2 is SVGAGI. This CDR3 reads CASSLSGLLTYEQYF. The DNA for the CDR3 is TGTGCCAGCAGTCTGTCGGGACTCCTAACCTACGAGCAGTACTTC.

This clonotype has a count of ten or more. The V and J genes are TRBV20-1 and TRBJ1-5, with 8 positions matching TRBD1. CDR1 and CDR2 from the germline V gene are DFQATT and SNEGSKA (reference sequence). V was pared by 0 bases and J by 7 bases, with 11 bases of the junction left unmatched. There are 16 residues in the CDR3. This CDR3 reads CSAREVGQGVRQPQHF. Written as DNA, the CDR3 is TGCAGTGCTAGAGAGGTAGGACAGGGAGTGAGACAGCCCCAGCATTTT.